The subject of this entry is one T cell receptor (beta chain). The germline V gene has CDR1 LGHNT and CDR2 FRNRAP. The CDR3 runs 14 residues. V lost 8 bases, J lost 0 bases, and 13 bases lay in between. A sample-barcoded 5' primer and a J-beta primer mix were used in a second PCR of roughly 7 to 11 cycles. TCRdb reprocessed the 5' RACE reads with MiXCR, giving one entry per CDR3 protein. This table holds more than 650,000 distinct CDR3 sequences, approximately 24% found once. The entry originates in a study of blood T cells in healthy people across ages. The sample was also linked to a second study, of T cells of mothers and their children. As that study records: The study found thymic selection shapes TCR recombination output similarly in related and unrelated pairs. Persistent microchimeric T cell clones were not found at ~100 per million sensitivity.

The clonotype comes from a boy younger than 18 in good health. This rearrangement joins TRBV12-5 to TRBJ1-1; possible D gene TRBD1, 5 bases. The sample comprised blood. The DNA of the CDR3 is TGTGCTAGTCACCCCGGGGGGTTGAACACTGAAGCTTTCTTT. It encodes CASHPGGLNTEAFF.